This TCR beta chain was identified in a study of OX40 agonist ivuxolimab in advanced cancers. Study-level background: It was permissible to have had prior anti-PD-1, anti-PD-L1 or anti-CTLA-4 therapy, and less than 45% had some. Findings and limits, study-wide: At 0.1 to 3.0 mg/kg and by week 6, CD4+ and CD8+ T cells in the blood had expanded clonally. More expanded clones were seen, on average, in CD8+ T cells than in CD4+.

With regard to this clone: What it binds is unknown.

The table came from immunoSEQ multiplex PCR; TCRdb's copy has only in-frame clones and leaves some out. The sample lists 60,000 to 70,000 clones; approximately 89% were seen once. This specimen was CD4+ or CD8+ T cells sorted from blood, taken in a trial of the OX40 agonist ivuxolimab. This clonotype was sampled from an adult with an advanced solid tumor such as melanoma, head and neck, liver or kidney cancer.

CDR3 protein: CAISTTNEGIVGQPQHF. In DNA form, the CDR3 reads TGTGCCATCAGCACTACCAATGAGGGGATTGTCGGGCAGCCCCAGCATTTT. The V call is TRBV10-3, the J call TRBJ1-5, with a weak D call TRBD1 (5 bases). The CDR3 runs to 17 residues. The V and J ends lost 6 bases and 7 bases respectively, with 25 bases between them. Germline lookup yields CDR1 ENHRY and CDR2 SYGVKD.